Shown below are 7 T cell receptor beta chains from a single sample sequenced in a study of CXCR3-negative and CXCR3-positive naive CD8 T cells. The study made its TRB cDNA libraries by 5' RACE, adding UMI labels. One entry per CDR3 protein, without DNA, is what TCRdb gives after re-calling the 5' RACE reads. The listing contains 40,000 to 55,000 distinct CDR3 sequences. The sequenced sample was naive CXCR3- CD8+ T cells from blood. Subset: CD45RO-CCR7+CD27+CD95- naive CD8+ T cells lacking CXCR3 (TNR3-). The receptors originated from a human donor in good health. Some clones in this sample may be carry-over from other donors' samples.

The V call is TRBV27, the J call TRBJ2-7; TCRdb proposes TRBD1, but this gene call is untestable without DNA. The CDR3 is 14 amino acids. Germline CDR1 reads MNHEY; CDR2 reads SMNVEV (reference sequence). This CDR3 reads CASRGEPGPYEQYF.

The gene calls are TRBV14 and TRBJ2-1; the TRBD1 assignment by TCRdb is unverifiable without DNA. CDR1 and CDR2 (germline): SGHDN, FVKESK. The CDR3 spans 13 residues. The CDR3 sequence: CASSQFPPNEQFF.

CDR3 amino acids: CASSQEVPGEQYF. The J gene is TRBJ2-7, the V gene TRBV3-1; lacking DNA, the TRBD2 call made by TCRdb goes unchecked. Germline loops: CDR1 LGHDT, CDR2 YNNKEL (reference sequence). This CDR3 comprises 13 residues.

This rearrangement joins TRBV29-1 to TRBJ2-7; TCRdb reports TRBD1, a call that lacks DNA to check it against. The CDR3 contains 15 residues. Per the germline V gene, CDR1 is SQVTM and CDR2 is ANQGSEA. The CDR3: CSARLPGQGAYEQYF.

The chain has TRBV6-6 and TRBJ2-7. CDR3 length: 11 amino acids. Germline assignment: CDR1 MNHNY and CDR2 SVGAGI (reference sequence). The CDR3 protein is CASSYSLAQYF.

The V gene is TRBV28, the J gene TRBJ1-6. Germline lookup yields CDR1 MDHEN and CDR2 SYDVKM. The CDR3 loop spans 14 amino acids. The chain's CDR3 is CASSRTHGGSPLHF. Looking up the rest from reference TRBV28 and TRBJ1-6 gives the full variable domain: DVKVTQSSRYLVKRTGEKVFLECVQDMDHENMFWYRQDPGLGLRLIYFSYDVKMKEKGDIPEGYSVSREKKERFSLILESASTNQTSMYLCASSRTHGGSPLHFGNGTRLTVT.

The chain uses TRBV27 and TRBJ1-1; TCRdb lists TRBD1, though no DNA is available to test this call. The CDR3 runs to 13 residues. Germline CDR1 reads MNHEY; CDR2 reads SMNVEV (reference sequence). The CDR3 here is CASKKEGAGKAFF.